This T cell receptor (beta chain) was observed in a study of cytomegalovirus exposure and HLA in healthy donors. Study results and limitations: There was a cluster of highly shared sequence variants that was likely a sequencing artifact.

About this clone: Its antigen is undetermined.

The study ran its PCR with 60 Vbeta and 13 Jbeta primers. Data came from immunoSEQ multiplex PCR; TCRdb stores just in-frame clones and leaves some out. The sample has 200,000 to 250,000 clones, approximately 88% seen once; the top ten hold 0.71%. Germline V gene sequence: CDR1 SGHAT, CDR2 FQNNGV. CDR3 length: 11 amino acids. The germline V and J ends were trimmed by 4 bases and 7 bases, with 8 bases remaining between them. The sample comprised PBMCs. The chain is built from TRBV11-2 and TRBJ2-7; D is ambiguous. The TCR comes from a boy aged 2 to 9 in good health and CMV-seronegative. CDR3 sequence reads: CASSYIQEQYF. CDR3 in DNA: TGTGCCAGCAGCTATATCCAGGAGCAGTACTTC.